Sequencing of this TCR beta chain was carried out in a study of technical replicates of blood from four donors. The CDR3 consists of 14 residues. The germline gives CDR1 MNHEY, CDR2 SVGAGI. After removal of 5 bases from V and 1 base from J, the junction contained 4 bases not matched to a gene. Method: immunoSEQ multiplex PCR; TCRdb's copy keeps in-frame clones and lacks some. The sample comprises some 70,000 clones, 95% to 98% of which are singletons, and around 0.3% rests with the top ten. The rearrangement links TRBV6-5 to TRBJ2-5; 7 bases align to TRBD2. The clonotype originates from a human donor in good health. What was sequenced was T cells isolated from PBMCs. The CDR3 coding sequence is TGTGCCAGCAGTCTAATAGCGGGCCAAGAGACCCAGTACTTC. Translating it yields CASSLIAGQETQYF.